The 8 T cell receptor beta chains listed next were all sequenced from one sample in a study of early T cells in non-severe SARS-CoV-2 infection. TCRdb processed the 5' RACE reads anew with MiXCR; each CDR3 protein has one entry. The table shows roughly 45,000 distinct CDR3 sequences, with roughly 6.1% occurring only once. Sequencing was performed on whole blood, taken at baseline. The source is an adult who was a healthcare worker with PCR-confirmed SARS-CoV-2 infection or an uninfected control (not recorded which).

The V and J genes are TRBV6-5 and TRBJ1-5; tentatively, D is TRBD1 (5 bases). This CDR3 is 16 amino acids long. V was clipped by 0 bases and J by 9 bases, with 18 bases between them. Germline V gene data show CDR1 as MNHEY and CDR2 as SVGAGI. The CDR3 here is CASSYSPSPAGGPQHF. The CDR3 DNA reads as TGTGCCAGCAGTTACTCCCCTTCGCCAGCCGGGGGGCCCCAGCATTTT.

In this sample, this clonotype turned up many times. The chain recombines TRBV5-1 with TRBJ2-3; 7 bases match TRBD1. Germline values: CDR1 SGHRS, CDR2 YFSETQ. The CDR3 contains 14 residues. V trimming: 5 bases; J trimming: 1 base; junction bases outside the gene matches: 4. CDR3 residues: CASSETGGTDTQYF. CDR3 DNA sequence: TGCGCCAGCAGTGAAACAGGGGGCACAGATACGCAGTATTTT.

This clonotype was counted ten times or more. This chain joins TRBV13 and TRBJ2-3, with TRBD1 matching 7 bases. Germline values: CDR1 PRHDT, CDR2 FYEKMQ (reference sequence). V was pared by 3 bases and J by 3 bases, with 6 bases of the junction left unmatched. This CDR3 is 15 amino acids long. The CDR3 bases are TGTGCCAGCAGCTTCCGGGACAGAGGGACAGATACGCAGTATTTT. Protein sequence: CASSFRDRGTDTQYF.

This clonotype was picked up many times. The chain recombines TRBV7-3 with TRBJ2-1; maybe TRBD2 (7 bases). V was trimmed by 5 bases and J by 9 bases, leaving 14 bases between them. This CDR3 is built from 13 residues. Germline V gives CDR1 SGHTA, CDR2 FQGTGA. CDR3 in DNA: TGTGCCAGCAGCCCCCGGAGGGGGGGTGAGCAGTTCTTC. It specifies CASSPRRGGEQFF.

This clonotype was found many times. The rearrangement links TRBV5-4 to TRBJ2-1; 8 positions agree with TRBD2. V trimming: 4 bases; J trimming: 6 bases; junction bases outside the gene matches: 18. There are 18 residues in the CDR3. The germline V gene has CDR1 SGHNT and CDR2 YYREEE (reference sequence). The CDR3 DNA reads TGTGCCAGCAGCCCCTCTGTAGGAGCGGGAGAGACGGGCAATGAGCAGTTCTTC. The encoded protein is CASSPSVGAGETGNEQFF.

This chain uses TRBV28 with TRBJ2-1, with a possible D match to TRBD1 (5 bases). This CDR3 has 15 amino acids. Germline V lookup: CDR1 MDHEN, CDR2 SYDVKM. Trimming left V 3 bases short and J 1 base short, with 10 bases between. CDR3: CASSFGQGSYNEQFF. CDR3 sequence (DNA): TGTGCCAGCAGTTTCGGGCAGGGTTCCTACAATGAGCAGTTCTTC.

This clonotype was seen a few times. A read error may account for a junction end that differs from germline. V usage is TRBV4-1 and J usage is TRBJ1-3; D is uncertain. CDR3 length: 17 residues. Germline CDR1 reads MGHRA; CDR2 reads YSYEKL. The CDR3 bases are TGCGCCAGCAGCCAAGATTTGCGCGGGCACTCTGAAAACACCATATATTTT. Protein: CASSQDLRGHSENTIYF.

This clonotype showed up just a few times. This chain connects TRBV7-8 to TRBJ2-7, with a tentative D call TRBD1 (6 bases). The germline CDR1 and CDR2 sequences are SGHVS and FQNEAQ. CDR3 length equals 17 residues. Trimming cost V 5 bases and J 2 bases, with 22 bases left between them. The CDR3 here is CASSQRTGTPSTYEQYF. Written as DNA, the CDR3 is TGTGCCAGCAGCCAGCGTACCGGGACACCTTCTACCTACGAGCAGTACTTC. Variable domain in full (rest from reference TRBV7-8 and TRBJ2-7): GAGVSQSPRYKVAKRGQDVALRCDPISGHVSLFWYQQALGQGPEFLTYFQNEAQLDKSGLPSDRFFAERPEGSVSTLKIQRTQQEDSAVYLCASSQRTGTPSTYEQYFGPGTRLTVT.